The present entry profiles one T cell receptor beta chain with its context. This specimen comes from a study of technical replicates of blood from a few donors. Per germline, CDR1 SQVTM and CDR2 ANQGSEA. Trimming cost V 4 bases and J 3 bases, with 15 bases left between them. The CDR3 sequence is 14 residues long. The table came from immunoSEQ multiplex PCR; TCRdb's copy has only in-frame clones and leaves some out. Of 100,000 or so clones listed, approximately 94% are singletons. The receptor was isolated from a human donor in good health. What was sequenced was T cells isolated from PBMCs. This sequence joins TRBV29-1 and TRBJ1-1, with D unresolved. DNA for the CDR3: TGCAGCGTTGTGCACGGGTCCGCTGACACTGAAGCTTTCTTT. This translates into CSVVHGSADTEAFF.